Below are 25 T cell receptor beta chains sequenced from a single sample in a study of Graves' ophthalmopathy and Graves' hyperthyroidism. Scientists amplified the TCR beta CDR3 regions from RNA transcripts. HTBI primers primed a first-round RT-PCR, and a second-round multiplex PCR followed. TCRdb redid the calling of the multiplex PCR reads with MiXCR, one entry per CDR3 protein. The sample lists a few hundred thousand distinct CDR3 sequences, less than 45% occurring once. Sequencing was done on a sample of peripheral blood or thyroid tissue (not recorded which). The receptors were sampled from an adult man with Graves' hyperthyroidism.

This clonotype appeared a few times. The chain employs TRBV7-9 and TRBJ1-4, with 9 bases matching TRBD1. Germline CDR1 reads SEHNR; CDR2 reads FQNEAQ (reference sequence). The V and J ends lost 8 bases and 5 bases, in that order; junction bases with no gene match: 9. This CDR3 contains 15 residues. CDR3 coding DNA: TGTGCCAGCTCACCGTCGGGACAGGGAAATGAAAAACTGTTTTTT. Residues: CASSPSGQGNEKLFF.

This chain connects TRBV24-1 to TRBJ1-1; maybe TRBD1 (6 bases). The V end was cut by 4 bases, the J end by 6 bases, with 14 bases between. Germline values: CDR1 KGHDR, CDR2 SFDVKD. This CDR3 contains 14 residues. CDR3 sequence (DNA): TGTGCCACCAGTGACGACAGGAAAAGGCCTGAAGCTTTCTTT. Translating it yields CATSDDRKRPEAFF.

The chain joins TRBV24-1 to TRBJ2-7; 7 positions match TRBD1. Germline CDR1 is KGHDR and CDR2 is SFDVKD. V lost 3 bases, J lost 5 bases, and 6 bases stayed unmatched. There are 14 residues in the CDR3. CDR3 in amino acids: CATSDPTGYHEQYF. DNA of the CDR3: TGTGCCACCAGTGATCCGACAGGGTACCACGAGCAGTACTTC.

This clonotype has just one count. CDR3 region: CSAILAGRTDTQYF. The CDR3 DNA reads TGCAGCGCCATACTAGCGGGACGGACAGATACGCAGTATTTT. The V call is TRBV29-1, the J call TRBJ2-3; 10 bases are shared with TRBD2. Germline trimming cut 7 bases from V and 3 bases from J; bases unmatched to any gene: 7. This CDR3 is built from 14 residues. Germline CDR1 and CDR2: SQVTM and ANQGSEA.

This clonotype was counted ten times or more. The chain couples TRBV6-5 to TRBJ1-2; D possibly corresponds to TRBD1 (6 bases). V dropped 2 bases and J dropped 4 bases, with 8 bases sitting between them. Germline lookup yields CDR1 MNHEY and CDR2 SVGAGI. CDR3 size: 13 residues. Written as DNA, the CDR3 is TGTGCCAGCAGTTACGGGGACACCTATGGCTACACCTTC. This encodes CASSYGDTYGYTF.

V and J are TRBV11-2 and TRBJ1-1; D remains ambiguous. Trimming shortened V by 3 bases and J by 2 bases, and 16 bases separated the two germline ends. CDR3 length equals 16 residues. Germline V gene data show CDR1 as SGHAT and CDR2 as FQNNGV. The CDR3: CASSFSPKGRNTEAFF. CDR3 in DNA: TGTGCCAGCAGCTTTTCTCCTAAGGGCAGAAACACTGAAGCTTTCTTT.

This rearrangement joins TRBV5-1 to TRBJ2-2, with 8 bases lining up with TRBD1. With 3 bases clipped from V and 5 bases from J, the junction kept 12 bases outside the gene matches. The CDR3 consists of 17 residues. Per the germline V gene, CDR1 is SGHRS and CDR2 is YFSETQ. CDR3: CASSSDRQGRGTGELFF. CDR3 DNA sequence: TGCGCCAGCAGCTCGGACAGACAGGGGAGAGGGACCGGGGAGCTGTTTTTT.

The CDR3 DNA follows: TGCAGCGTTGAAGGCCCTAGGAATTCACCCCTCCACTTT. It translates to CSVEGPRNSPLHF. This chain links TRBV29-1 with TRBJ1-6; D is unresolved. The CDR3 consists of 13 residues. The V and J ends lost 1 base and 7 bases respectively, with 8 bases between them. CDR1 and CDR2 from the germline V gene are SQVTM and ANQGSEA.

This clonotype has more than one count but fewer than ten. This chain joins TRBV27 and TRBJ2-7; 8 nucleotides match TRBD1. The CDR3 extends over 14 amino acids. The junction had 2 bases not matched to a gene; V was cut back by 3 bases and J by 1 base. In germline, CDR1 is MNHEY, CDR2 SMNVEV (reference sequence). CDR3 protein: CASSFRGRSYEQYF. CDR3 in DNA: TGTGCCAGCAGTTTCAGGGGGCGATCCTACGAGCAGTACTTC.

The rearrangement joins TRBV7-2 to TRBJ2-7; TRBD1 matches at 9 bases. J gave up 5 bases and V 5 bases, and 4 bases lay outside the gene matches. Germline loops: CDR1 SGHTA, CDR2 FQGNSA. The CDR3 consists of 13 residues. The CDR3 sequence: CASSRQGVNEQYF. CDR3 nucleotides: TGTGCCAGCAGCAGACAGGGGGTGAACGAGCAGTACTTC.

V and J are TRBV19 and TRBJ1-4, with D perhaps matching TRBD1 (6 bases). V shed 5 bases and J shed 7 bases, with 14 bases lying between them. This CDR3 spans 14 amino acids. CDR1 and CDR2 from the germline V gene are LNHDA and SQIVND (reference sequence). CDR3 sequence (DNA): TGTGCCAGTAGTGCCCAGGGGCGCGGTGAAAAACTGTTTTTT. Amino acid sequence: CASSAQGRGEKLFF.

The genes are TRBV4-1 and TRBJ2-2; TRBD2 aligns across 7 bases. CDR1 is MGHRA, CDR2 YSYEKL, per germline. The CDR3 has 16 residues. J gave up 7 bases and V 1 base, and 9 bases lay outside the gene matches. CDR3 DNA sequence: TGCGCCAGCAGCCAAGGTCCGGGAGGTTTGAGCGGGGAGCTGTTTTTT. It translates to CASSQGPGGLSGELFF.

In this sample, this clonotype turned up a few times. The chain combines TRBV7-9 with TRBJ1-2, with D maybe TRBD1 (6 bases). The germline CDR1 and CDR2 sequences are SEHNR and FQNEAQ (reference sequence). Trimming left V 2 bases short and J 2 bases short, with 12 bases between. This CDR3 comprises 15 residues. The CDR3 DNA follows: TGTGCCAGCAGCTTATCACCGGACAGAAACTATGGCTACACCTTC. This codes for CASSLSPDRNYGYTF.

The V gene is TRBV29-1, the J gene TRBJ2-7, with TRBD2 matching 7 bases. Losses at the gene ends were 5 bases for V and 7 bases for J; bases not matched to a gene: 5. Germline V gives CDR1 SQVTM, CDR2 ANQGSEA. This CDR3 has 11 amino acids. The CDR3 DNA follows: TGCAGCGTTCGGACTAGTTGGGAGCAGTACTTC. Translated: CSVRTSWEQYF.

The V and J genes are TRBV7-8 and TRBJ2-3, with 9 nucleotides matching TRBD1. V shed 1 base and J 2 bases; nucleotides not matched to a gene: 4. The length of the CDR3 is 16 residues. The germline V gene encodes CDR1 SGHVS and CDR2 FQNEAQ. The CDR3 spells CASSLEGQGITDTQYF. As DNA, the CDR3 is TGTGCCAGCAGCTTAGAGGGACAGGGCATCACAGATACGCAGTATTTT.

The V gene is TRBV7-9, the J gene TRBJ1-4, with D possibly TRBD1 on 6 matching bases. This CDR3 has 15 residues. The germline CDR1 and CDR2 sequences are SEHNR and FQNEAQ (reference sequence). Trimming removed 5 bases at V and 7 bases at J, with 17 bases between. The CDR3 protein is CASSLSGDIGEKLFF. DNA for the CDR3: TGTGCCAGCAGCCTGTCGGGGGACATAGGTGAAAAACTGTTTTTT. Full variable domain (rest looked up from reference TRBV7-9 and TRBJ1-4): DTGVSQNPRHKITKRGQNVTFRCDPISEHNRLYWYRQTLGQGPEFLTYFQNEAQLEKSRLLSDRFSAERPKGSFSTLEIQRTEQGDSAMYLCASSLSGDIGEKLFFGSGTQLSVL.

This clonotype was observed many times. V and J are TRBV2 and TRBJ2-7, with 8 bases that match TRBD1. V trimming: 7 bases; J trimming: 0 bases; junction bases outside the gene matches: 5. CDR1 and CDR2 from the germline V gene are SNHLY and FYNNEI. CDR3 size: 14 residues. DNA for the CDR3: TGTGCCAGCATCAGGGACAGGAGCTCCTACGAGCAGTACTTC. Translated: CASIRDRSSYEQYF.

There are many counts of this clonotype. CDR3 sequence reads: CASSIRGPFYNSPLHF. CDR3 DNA sequence: TGTGCCAGCAGTATAAGAGGACCTTTCTATAATTCACCCCTCCACTTT. V usage is TRBV7-8 and J usage is TRBJ1-6; no firm D call. Germline CDR1 reads SGHVS; CDR2 reads FQNEAQ. V gave up 6 bases and J gave up 3 bases, with 15 bases separating them. The CDR3 is made up of 16 amino acids.

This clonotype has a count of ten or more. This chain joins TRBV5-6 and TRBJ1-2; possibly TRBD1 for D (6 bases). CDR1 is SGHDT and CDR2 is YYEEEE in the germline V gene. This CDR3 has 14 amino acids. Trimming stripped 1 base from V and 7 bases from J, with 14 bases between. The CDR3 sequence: CASSLTPTGSGYTF. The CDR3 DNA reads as TGTGCCAGCAGCTTGACACCAACAGGGTCTGGCTACACCTTC.

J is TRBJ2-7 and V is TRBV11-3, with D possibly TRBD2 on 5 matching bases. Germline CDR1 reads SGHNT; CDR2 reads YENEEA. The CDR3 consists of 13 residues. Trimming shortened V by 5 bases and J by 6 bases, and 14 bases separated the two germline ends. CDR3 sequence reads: CASSPEGSFEQYF. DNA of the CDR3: TGTGCCAGCAGCCCTGAGGGCAGTTTCGAGCAGTACTTC.

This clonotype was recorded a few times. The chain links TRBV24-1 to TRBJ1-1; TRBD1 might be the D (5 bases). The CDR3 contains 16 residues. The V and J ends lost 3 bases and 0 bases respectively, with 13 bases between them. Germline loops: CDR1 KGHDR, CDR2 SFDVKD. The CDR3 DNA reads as TGTGCCACCAGTGATCCCCGGGACGGAATGAACACTGAAGCTTTCTTT. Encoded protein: CATSDPRDGMNTEAFF.

This CDR3 reads CASRDARTPYEQYF. CDR3 nucleotides: TGTGCCAGCAGGGACGCCCGAACACCCTACGAGCAGTACTTC. This rearrangement joins TRBV6-1 to TRBJ2-7; D ambiguous. The length of the CDR3 is 14 residues. V was clipped by 6 bases and J by 2 bases, with 14 bases between them. The germline V gene encodes CDR1 MNHNS and CDR2 SASEGT.

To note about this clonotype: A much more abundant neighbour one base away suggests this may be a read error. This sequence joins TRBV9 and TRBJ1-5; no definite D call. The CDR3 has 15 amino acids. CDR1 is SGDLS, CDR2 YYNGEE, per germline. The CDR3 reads CANSVGVLSNQPQHF. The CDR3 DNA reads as TGTGCCAACAGCGTAGGAGTACTGAGCAATCAGCCCCAGCATTTT. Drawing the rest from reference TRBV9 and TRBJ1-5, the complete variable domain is DSGVTQTPKHLITATGQRVTLRCSPRSGDLSVYWYQQSLDQGLQFLIQYYNGEERAKGNILERFSAQQFPDLHSELNLSSLELGDSALYFCANSVGVLSNQPQHFGDGTRLSIL.

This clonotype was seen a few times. CDR3 sequence (DNA): TGTGCCAGCAGTTCCAACCGCGGCGGGCGCAACTACGAGCAGTACTTC. Its translation: CASSSNRGGRNYEQYF. The rearrangement links TRBV12-3 or TRBV12-4 to TRBJ2-7, with D maybe TRBD2 (5 bases). This CDR3 comprises 16 residues. V lost 4 bases to trimming and J lost 3 bases, with 19 bases between them.

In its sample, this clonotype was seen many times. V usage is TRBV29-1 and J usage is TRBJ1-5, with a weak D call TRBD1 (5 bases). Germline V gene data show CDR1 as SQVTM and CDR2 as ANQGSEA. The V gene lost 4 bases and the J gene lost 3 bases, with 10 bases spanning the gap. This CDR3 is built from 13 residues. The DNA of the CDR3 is TGCAGCGTTGGGGGGGGGTACAATCAGCCCCAGCATTTT. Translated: CSVGGGYNQPQHF. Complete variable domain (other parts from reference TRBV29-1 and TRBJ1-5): SAVISQKPSRDICQRGTSLTIQCQVDSQVTMMFWYRQQPGQSLTLIATANQGSEATYESGFVIDKFPISRPNLTFSTLTVSNMSPEDSSIYLCSVGGGYNQPQHFGDGTRLSIL.